This is a list of T cell receptor beta chains from one sample in a study of blood T cells in healthy people across ages. TCRdb redid the calling of the 5' RACE reads with MiXCR, one entry per CDR3 protein. The table has some 890,000 distinct CDR3 sequences, about 29% seen once. In addition, the sample was reused for a study of T cells of mothers and their children.

The sequencing input was blood. The receptors were gathered from a woman in her thirties or forties in good health. Both conserved end residues are trimmed from each CDR3.

TRBV18,TRBJ2-7,ASSQGQDRYEQY
TRBV12-3/TRBV12-4,.,ANSFNAASGGQETQF
TRBV12-3/TRBV12-4,TRBJ1-1,ASNTQHKLDSEDTEAF
TRBV9,TRBJ1-4,ASSGKDYTPNEKLF
TRBV7-7,TRBJ2-5,ASSLAGKGTGDGQETQY
TRBV20-1,TRBJ2-3,SAGGGRVGRDTQY
TRBV9,TRBJ2-1,ASSVRGGGILNNEQF
TRBV20-1,TRBJ2-7,SAMRTGLYEQY
TRBV4-2,TRBJ1-2,ASSQGRQGGYT
TRBV4-2,TRBJ1-1,ASSQDWGQNTEAF
TRBV15,TRBJ1-6,ATSRDSTRSPLH
TRBV7-8,TRBJ2-3,ASSPRGGLLTDTQY
TRBV6-1,TRBJ2-1,ASSEAPGWSSGEQF
TRBV12-3/TRBV12-4,TRBJ2-7,ASSLVPTEGYEQY
TRBV5-1,TRBJ2-3,ANRLPAGGTADTQY
TRBV7-9,TRBJ2-7,ASRSGTGYEQY
TRBV6-4,TRBJ2-7,ASSDFLGDRGRWSSYEQY
TRBV28,.,AGTNRVYEQY
TRBV5-1,TRBJ1-2,ASSLEGAYT
TRBV4-2,TRBJ2-1,ASSQGQGINEQF
TRBV7-2,TRBJ1-5,ASSFTDGQPQH
TRBV12-3/TRBV12-4,TRBJ1-2,ASSSPTIVTSNYGYT
TRBV5-1,TRBJ2-3,ASSSDGTSGDTQY
TRBV5-1,TRBJ2-1,ASSLGGGGIVNEQF
TRBV3-1,TRBJ1-2,ASSQDQGTGYT
TRBV28,TRBJ2-7,ASSLRGPQSYEQY
TRBV6-5,TRBJ2-7,ASSYGDRLYEQY
TRBV5-1,TRBJ2-1,ASSSPREGSGYYNEQF
TRBV7-2,TRBJ2-1,ASSLGGQPKQF
TRBV6-5,TRBJ1-2,ASSGTGGNGYT
TRBV7-9,TRBJ2-7,ASSLDLGLYEQY
TRBV7-2,TRBJ2-1,ASSLDLSPINEQF
TRBV5-1,TRBJ2-1,ASSLVTGVNEQF
TRBV15,TRBJ2-6,ATSGGWDRENSGTNVLT
TRBV6-5,TRBJ1-2,AGSYSGTGGYT
TRBV7-9,TRBJ2-6,AVGSGANVLT
TRBV5-1,TRBJ1-3,ASSFQADSGNTIY
TRBV20-1,TRBJ1-1,SASQIRGLEAF
TRBV5-1,TRBJ2-3,ASRVSGGATDTRY
TRBV28,TRBJ2-1,ASCPSTSGDNEQF
TRBV7-9,TRBJ2-1,ASSPLHGSSYNEQF
TRBV12-3/TRBV12-4,TRBJ1-5,ASSVYSGPGGQPQH
TRBV10-3,TRBJ2-7,ATETGTGSNEQY
TRBV7-2,TRBJ1-2,ASSLVDGAGGHT
TRBV3-1,TRBJ1-1,ASSQERDRGPHSKTF